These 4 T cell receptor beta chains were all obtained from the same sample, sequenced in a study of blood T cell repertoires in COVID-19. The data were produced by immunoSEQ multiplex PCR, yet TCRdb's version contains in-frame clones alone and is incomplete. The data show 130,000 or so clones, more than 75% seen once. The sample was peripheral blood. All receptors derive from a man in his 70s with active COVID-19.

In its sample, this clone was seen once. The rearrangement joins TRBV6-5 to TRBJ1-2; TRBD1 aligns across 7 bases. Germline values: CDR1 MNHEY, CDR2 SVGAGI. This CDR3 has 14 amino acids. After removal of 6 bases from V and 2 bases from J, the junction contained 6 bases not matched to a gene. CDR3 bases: TGTGCCAGCAGCTTGACAGGGTACAACTATGGCTACACCTTC. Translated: CASSLTGYNYGYTF.

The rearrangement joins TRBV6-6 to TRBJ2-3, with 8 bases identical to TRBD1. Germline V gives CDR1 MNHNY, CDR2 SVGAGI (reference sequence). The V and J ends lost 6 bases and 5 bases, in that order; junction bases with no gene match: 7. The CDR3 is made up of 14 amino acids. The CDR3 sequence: CASRSRTGKDTQYF. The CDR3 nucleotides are TGTGCCAGCAGGAGCCGGACAGGGAAAGATACGCAGTATTTT.

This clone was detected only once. CDR3 coding DNA: TGTGCCACCGGATCCGTCGGACAGGGGAGAGTCGATCAGCCCCAGCATTTT. Amino acid sequence: CATGSVGQGRVDQPQHF. The V call is TRBV15, the J call TRBJ1-5; 9 positions agree with TRBD1. Trimming at V came to 8 bases and at J to 5 bases, leaving 16 bases not matched to a gene. Germline V gene lookup returns CDR1 LNHNV and CDR2 YYDKDF (reference sequence). The CDR3 runs 17 residues.

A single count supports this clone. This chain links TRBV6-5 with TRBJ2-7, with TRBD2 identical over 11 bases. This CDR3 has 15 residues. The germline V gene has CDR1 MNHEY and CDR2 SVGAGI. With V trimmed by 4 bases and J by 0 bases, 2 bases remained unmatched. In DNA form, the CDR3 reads TGTGCCAGCAGTTCGGGACTAGCGGTCTCCTACGAGCAGTACTTC. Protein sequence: CASSSGLAVSYEQYF.